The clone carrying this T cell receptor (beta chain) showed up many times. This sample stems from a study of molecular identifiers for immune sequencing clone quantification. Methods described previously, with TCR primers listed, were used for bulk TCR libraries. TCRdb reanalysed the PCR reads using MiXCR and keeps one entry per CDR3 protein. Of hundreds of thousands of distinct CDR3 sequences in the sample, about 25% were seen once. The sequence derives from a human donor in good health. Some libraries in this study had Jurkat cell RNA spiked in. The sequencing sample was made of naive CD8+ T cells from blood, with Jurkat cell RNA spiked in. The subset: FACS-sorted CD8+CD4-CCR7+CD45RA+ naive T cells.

The CDR3 spells CASSFSGPSHYEQYF. The CDR3 DNA sequence: TGTGCCAGCAGCTTCTCCGGGCCGAGCCACTACGAGCAGTACTTC. This rearrangement joins TRBV7-2 to TRBJ2-7; D remains ambiguous. V lost 3 bases and J 3 bases, leaving 15 bases between the germline ends. The germline V gene has CDR1 SGHTA and CDR2 FQGNSA. The CDR3 sequence is 15 residues long.